The 8 T cell receptor beta chains presented below share a single source sample, sequenced in a study of blood T cells in healthy people across ages. It was with a sample-barcoded 5' primer and a J-beta primer mix that a second PCR of about 6 to 12 cycles was run. In TCRdb, the 5' RACE reads were re-called with MiXCR into one record per CDR3 protein. The sample holds 750,000 or so distinct CDR3 sequences, 20% to 30% seen once. These records were also assigned to another study, of T cells of mothers and their children.

Material: blood. The receptors were gathered from a boy younger than 18 in good health.

The V call is TRBV5-1, the J call TRBJ2-3; TRBD2 agrees at 8 bases. Germline loops: CDR1 SGHRS, CDR2 YFSETQ. The V and J ends lost 3 bases and 6 bases, in that order; junction bases with no gene match: 15. The CDR3 sequence is 17 residues long. The CDR3 sequence: CASSSLGKAGVADTQYF. CDR3 sequence (DNA): TGCGCCAGCAGCTCCCTCGGGAAAGCGGGAGTAGCTGATACGCAGTATTTT.

The chain couples TRBV3-1 to TRBJ2-7, with no clear D. The CDR3 has 16 residues. The V gene's germline CDR1 is LGHDT and CDR2 YNNKEL (reference sequence). With 0 bases removed from V and 0 bases from J, the gap between germline ends came to 12 bases. As DNA, the CDR3 is TGTGCCAGCAGCCAAGATAAGGCAGGACCCTCCTACGAGCAGTACTTC. Translation: CASSQDKAGPSYEQYF.

This clonotype occurred once. The chain links TRBV4-2 to TRBJ1-4, with D hard to call. V was clipped by 0 bases and J by 2 bases, with 10 bases between them. The CDR3 loop spans 16 amino acids. CDR1 and CDR2 from the germline V gene are LGHNA and YNFKEQ. CDR3 DNA: TGTGCCAGCAGCCAAGAGCTTACGGGGACTAATGAAAAACTGTTTTTT. This codes for CASSQELTGTNEKLFF.

In this sample, this clonotype turned up a few times. The genes are TRBV13 and TRBJ1-1; no reliable D call. Germline CDR1 is PRHDT and CDR2 is FYEKMQ (reference sequence). The CDR3 is 16 amino acids. Between the trimmed V and J ends, which lost 1 base and 0 bases, there was a span of 12 bases. CDR3 amino acids: CASSLAALGMNTEAFF. The CDR3 coding sequence is TGTGCCAGCAGCTTAGCGGCCCTGGGGATGAACACTGAAGCTTTCTTT.

The sample holds a few counts of this clonotype. V usage is TRBV6-5 and J usage is TRBJ2-7; D perhaps matches TRBD1 (6 bases). Trimming pared 2 bases from V and 3 bases from J, leaving 17 bases between. CDR1 and CDR2 from the germline V gene are MNHEY and SVGAGI. The CDR3 has 16 residues. The CDR3 DNA sequence: TGTGCCAGCAGTTACGGTCCTGGGACACCATTCTACGAGCAGTACTTC. As protein: CASSYGPGTPFYEQYF.

This chain connects TRBV20-1 to TRBJ2-7; perhaps TRBD2 as D (5 bases). The CDR3 runs 13 residues. The V end lost 6 bases, the J end lost 0 bases, and 12 bases lay between the germline ends. The germline CDR1 and CDR2 sequences are DFQATT and SNEGSKA (reference sequence). CDR3 protein: CSALRAHSYEQYF. CDR3 in DNA: TGCAGTGCCCTGAGGGCCCACTCCTACGAGCAGTACTTC.

Details on this clonotype: Without the conserved terminal phenylalanine or tryptophan, this CDR3 likely stems from a read error. The V gene is TRBV20-1, the J gene TRBJ2-3; 11 bases are a match to TRBD2. The length of the CDR3 is 16 residues. V shed 6 bases and J 2 bases; nucleotides not matched to a gene: 10. Germline loops: CDR1 DFQATT, CDR2 SNEGSKA (reference sequence). The CDR3 coding sequence is TGCAGTGCAGGGGTGGGACTAGCGGACTTCACAGATACGCAGTATCTT. Its protein product is CSAGVGLADFTDTQYL.

CDR3 region: CASAGPGGEQFF. CDR3 coding DNA: TGTGCCAGCGCAGGGCCCGGGGGTGAGCAGTTCTTC. This chain uses TRBV6-6 with TRBJ2-5; a possible D gene is TRBD2 (6 bases). Judging by the DNA end, TRBJ2-1 fits better; the J call may be wrong. The CDR3 extends over 12 amino acids. Germline CDR1 reads MNHNY; CDR2 reads SVGAGI (reference sequence).